This T cell receptor (beta chain) was recovered during a study of T cells in Graves' hyperthyroidism and ophthalmopathy. This CDR3 has 15 residues. V was cut by 0 bases and J by 6 bases, with 12 bases left in between. Germline-derived CDR1 and CDR2 are LGHNA and YSLEER. TCR beta CDR3 regions were amplified from RNA. Researchers ran a first-round RT-PCR on the TCR CDR3 using the HTBI primer set. TCRdb used MiXCR to reprocess the multiplex PCR reads, holding one entry per CDR3 protein. The sample comprises about half a million distinct CDR3 sequences, just under 20% of which are singletons, and roughly 50% rests with the top ten.

This clonotype was obtained from a man between 40 and 49 years old with Graves' ophthalmopathy. V gene TRBV4-3 combines with J gene TRBJ2-1, with D maybe TRBD1 (6 bases). Sequenced: blood. This CDR3 is CASSQDRGYRNEQFF. The DNA of the CDR3 is TGCGCCAGCAGCCAAGACAGGGGTTATCGCAATGAGCAGTTCTTC.